These T cell receptor beta chains were read from a single sample in a study of T cell repertoires in cytomegalovirus infection. TCRdb itself ran the reads through MiXCR, one entry per CDR3 protein. The table lists a few hundred thousand distinct CDR3 sequences, approximately 18% of them singletons. Sequencing was done on a sample of PBMCs. These TCRs come from a human donor in good health (CMV status not recorded). Some clones in this sample may be carry-over from other donors' samples. The CDR3 runs from the conserved cysteine through the conserved F or W. A D gene is named only where the DNA matches it firmly. Only some rows state a clone size, as once, few, many or a class for expanded clones.

clone_size j_call d_call v_call cdr3_nt cdr3_aa
many TRBJ2-3 . TRBV7-2 TGTGCCAGCAGCCTTAGCGCCAACACAGATACGCAGTATTTT CASSLSANTDTQYF
. TRBJ1-5 . TRBV20-1 TGCAGTGCCCACAAAATCGTGACCGATCAGCCCCAGCATTTT CSAHKIVTDQPQHF
. TRBJ1-6 . TRBV15 TGTGCCACCAGCAGAGTTTCGTCGGCACCCCTCCACTTT CATSRVSSAPLHF
many TRBJ2-3 TRBD2 TRBV7-9 TGTGCCAGCAGCTTAGGAGGCGGGAGGGGAGATACGCAGTATTTT CASSLGGGRGDTQYF
. TRBJ2-1 . TRBV2 TGTGCCAGCAGCGGACTAACCTACAATGAGCAGTTCTTC CASSGLTYNEQFF
. TRBJ1-5 . TRBV12-3/TRBV12-4 TGTGCCAGCAGTTTGCTAGCTCAGCCCCAGCATTTT CASSLLAQPQHF
. TRBJ2-1 . TRBV24-1 TGTGCCACCAGTGATGACGGATACAATGAGCAGTTCTTC CATSDDGYNEQFF
few TRBJ1-6 . TRBV4-1 TGCGCCAGCAGCCAAGTGGTGAGCAATTCACCCCTCCACTTT CASSQVVSNSPLHF
. TRBJ1-1 . TRBV5-5 TGTGCCAGCAGCTTGGCCTCCCGGGGGTTGGAAGCTTTCTTT CASSLASRGLEAFF
. TRBJ2-3 TRBD1 TRBV5-1 TGCGCCAGCAACAGGGGCCCCACAGATACGCAGTATTTT CASNRGPTDTQYF
. TRBJ1-6 . TRBV5-1 TGCGCCAGCAGCTTGGAGGCGATTTATAATTCACCCCTCCACTTT CASSLEAIYNSPLHF
many TRBJ2-1 . TRBV10-1 TGCGCCAGCAGTGGGGAACTGGTACACAATGAGCAGTTCTTC CASSGELVHNEQFF
few TRBJ2-5 . TRBV14 TGTGCCAGCAGCCTCAGAGACCTTCAAGAGACCCAGTACTTC CASSLRDLQETQYF
few TRBJ2-7 TRBD2 TRBV6-2/TRBV6-3 TGTGCCAGCAGTTACGGGTCTAGCGGAGCTTACGAGCAGTACTTC CASSYGSSGAYEQYF
. TRBJ1-2 . TRBV12-5 TGTGCTAGTGGTTTGGACAGCTATGGCTACACCTTC CASGLDSYGYTF
few TRBJ1-4 . TRBV2 TGTGCCAGCAGTCGCGACAGTGCAACTAATGAAAAACTGTTTTTT CASSRDSATNEKLFF
few TRBJ1-2 TRBD1 TRBV12-5 TGTGCTAGTGACCGACAGGGGGCAACCGGATTCTATGGCTACACCTTC CASDRQGATGFYGYTF
few TRBJ2-1 TRBD1 TRBV30 TGTGCCTGGAGCCGGTCAGAGACAGGGAGTTTCTTC CAWSRSETGSFF
. TRBJ1-2 . TRBV19 TGTGCCAGTAGGCCCGGGACGGCCATTCGGGGCTACACCTTC CASRPGTAIRGYTF
many TRBJ2-2 . TRBV7-2 TGTGCCAGCAGCCGATACACCGGGGAGCTGTTTTTT CASSRYTGELFF
. TRBJ2-2 . TRBV7-9 TGTGCCAGCAGCTTCATGTCCGGGGAGCTGTTTTTT CASSFMSGELFF
few TRBJ1-1 TRBD1 TRBV7-2 TGTGCCAGCAGCTCCAGACAGGGGGAAGCTTTCTTT CASSSRQGEAFF
few TRBJ2-3 TRBD1 TRBV20-1 TGCAGTGCTAAACAGGGGTTTGGCACAGATACGCAGTATTTT CSAKQGFGTDTQYF
few TRBJ1-4 . TRBV27 TGTGCCAGCAGTGGAAAACTCAAAACAGGGAGGGCTAATGAAAAACTGTTTTTT CASSGKLKTGRANEKLFF
. TRBJ2-1 TRBD2 TRBV10-3 TGTGCCATCAGTGACGGGGTAACGGGGGGGCCAAGTGAGCAGTTCTTC CAISDGVTGGPSEQFF
. TRBJ1-1 . TRBV29-1 TGCAGCGTCCTAAGTTATTTGAACACTGAAGCTTTCTTT CSVLSYLNTEAFF
. TRBJ1-4 . TRBV4-2 TGTGCCAGCAGCCAAGCACGAGGGTCGGGTGAAAAACTGTTTTTT CASSQARGSGEKLFF
. TRBJ2-7 . TRBV18 TGTGCCAGCTCACCGCCTCCCGGGGTGTACGAGCAGTACTTC CASSPPPGVYEQYF
few TRBJ2-1 . TRBV3-1 TGTGCCAGCAGTGCGGCGACCCAGGGGTACAATGAGCAGTTCTTC CASSAATQGYNEQFF
. TRBJ2-2 TRBD2 TRBV19 TGTGCCAGTAGTATTTCGGCTAGCGGGAGGGCTACGACCGGGGAGCTGTTTTTT CASSISASGRATTGELFF
many TRBJ2-5 TRBD2 TRBV4-1 TGCGCCAGCAGCCCGATGACTAGCCTGTACCAAGAGACCCAGTACTTC CASSPMTSLYQETQYF
. TRBJ2-1 TRBD2 TRBV20-1 TGCAGTGCTAGGACTCGAACTAGCGGGGTTTACAATGAGCAGTTCTTC CSARTRTSGVYNEQFF
few TRBJ1-2 . TRBV5-4 TGTGCCAGCAGCTTACAGACCGTCCCTTACGGCTACACCTTC CASSLQTVPYGYTF
. TRBJ1-2 . TRBV27 TGTGCCAGCAGTTTAAAGGAGGGTGGCTATGGCTACACCTTC CASSLKEGGYGYTF
. TRBJ2-5 . TRBV6-4 TGTGCCAGCAGTGACGGAAGGCAAGAGACCCAGTACTTC CASSDGRQETQYF
few TRBJ2-7 . TRBV18 TGTGCCAGCTCACCGGGAACCGGTTCACAGCAGTACTTC CASSPGTGSQQYF
few TRBJ2-3 . TRBV20-1 TGCAGTGCTATCACAGATACGCAGTATTTT CSAITDTQYF
. TRBJ2-2 . TRBV7-9 TGTGCCAGCAGCCCTAAGGTGGGGCCTATCACCGGGGAGCTGTTTTTT CASSPKVGPITGELFF
few TRBJ2-1 . TRBV5-1 TGCGCCAGCAGCGCGACCGGACAGCTCAATGAGCAGTTCTTC CASSATGQLNEQFF
few TRBJ1-1 TRBD1 TRBV2 TGTGCCAGCATTGGGACAGAGTTGGTGGATGCTTTCTTT CASIGTELVDAFF
. TRBJ1-1 . TRBV7-4 TGTGCCAGCACCCCGGGGGGGGCAGTTGCTTTCTTT CASTPGGAVAFF
. TRBJ1-2 . TRBV7-9 TGTGCCAGCAGCCCCCAGACAGTGACTAACTATGGCTACACCTTC CASSPQTVTNYGYTF
. TRBJ2-7 . TRBV12-3/TRBV12-4 TGTGCCAGCAGTTTTAATGTCTACGAGCAGTACTTC CASSFNVYEQYF
few TRBJ1-6 TRBD1 TRBV2 TGTGCCAGCATCGTTCGGACAGGGGGTAATTCACCCCTCCACTTT CASIVRTGGNSPLHF
few TRBJ1-5 TRBD1 TRBV6-1 TGTGCCAGCAGTCCCGGGGACAGCCGGCAGCCCCAGCATTTT CASSPGDSRQPQHF
. TRBJ1-3 . TRBV18 TGTGCCAGCTCACCGGCCACAAGCTCTGGAAACACCATATATTTT CASSPATSSGNTIYF
many TRBJ2-5 . TRBV7-8 TGTGCCAGCAGTCGCAGGGGGGGAGAAGAGACCCAGTACTTC CASSRRGGEETQYF
. TRBJ1-5 TRBD1 TRBV2 TGTGCCAGCAGAGCCGACAGGGGTGGTCAGCCCCAGCATTTT CASRADRGGQPQHF
few TRBJ1-1 . TRBV15 TGTGCCACCAGCAGAGCAGGGCAGGGTGGCACTGAAGCTTTCTTT CATSRAGQGGTEAFF
many TRBJ1-1 . TRBV7-8 TGTGCCAGCAGCCCGCTGGGGAGGGGGTTGTGGACTGAAGCTTTCTTT CASSPLGRGLWTEAFF
. TRBJ2-7 . TRBV6-5 TGTGCCAGCAGTTACTCCGACGAGCAGTACTTC CASSYSDEQYF